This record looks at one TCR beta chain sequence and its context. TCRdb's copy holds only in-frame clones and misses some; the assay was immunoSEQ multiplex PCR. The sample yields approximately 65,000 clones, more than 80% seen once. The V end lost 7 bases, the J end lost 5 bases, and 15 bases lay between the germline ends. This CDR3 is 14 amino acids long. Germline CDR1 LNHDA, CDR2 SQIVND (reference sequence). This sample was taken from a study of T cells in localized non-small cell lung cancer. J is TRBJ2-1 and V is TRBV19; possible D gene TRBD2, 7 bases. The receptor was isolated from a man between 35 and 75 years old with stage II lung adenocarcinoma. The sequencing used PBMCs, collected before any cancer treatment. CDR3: CASIPDGGHNEQFF. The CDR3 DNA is TGTGCCAGTATCCCCGACGGGGGGCACAATGAGCAGTTCTTC. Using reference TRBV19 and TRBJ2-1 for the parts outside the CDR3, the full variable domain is DGGITQSPKYLFRKEGQNVTLSCEQNLNHDAMYWYRQDPGQGLRLIYYSQIVNDFQKGDIAEGYSVSREKKESFPLTVTSAQKNPTAFYLCASIPDGGHNEQFFGPGTRLTVL.